Below are 17 T cell receptor beta chains sequenced from a single sample in a study of CXCR3-negative and CXCR3-positive naive CD8 T cells. The libraries of TRB cDNA were constructed through 5' RACE using UMI labels. Each CDR3 protein gets one entry in TCRdb, which reprocessed the 5' RACE reads and gives no DNA. The data include 40,000 to 50,000 distinct CDR3 sequences; the top ten clones carry under 2.5%. The source material was naive CXCR3- CD8+ T cells from blood. Subset of the sample: CD45RO-CCR7+CD27+CD95- naive CD8+ T cells lacking CXCR3 (TNR3-). The receptors derive from a human donor in good health. Some clones in this sample may be carry-over from other donors' samples.

This chain links TRBV6-6 with TRBJ2-1; no DNA is available, so the TRBD2 call from TCRdb remains unchecked. This CDR3 has 15 amino acids. Germline V gene lookup returns CDR1 MNHNY and CDR2 SVGAGI (reference sequence). The CDR3 reads CASNLLAGGRNEQFF.

V gene TRBV18 combines with J gene TRBJ2-7; the TCRdb D gene call, TRBD1, has no DNA to confirm it. Germline V gene sequence: CDR1 KGHSH, CDR2 LQKENI. This CDR3 spans 16 amino acids. The CDR3 here is CASSPPSQGFLLEQYF.

The chain is built from TRBV7-3 and TRBJ1-2. There are 13 residues in the CDR3. Germline lookup yields CDR1 SGHTA and CDR2 FQGTGA. The CDR3 spells CASTLTFGKGVVF.

The chain carries TRBV10-3 and TRBJ2-7; TCRdb's D gene call, TRBD2, goes unchecked for lack of DNA. CDR1 is ENHRY and CDR2 is SYGVKD in the germline V gene. The CDR3 loop spans 12 amino acids. This CDR3 is CATSPNSYEQYF.

The chain is built from TRBV6-6 and TRBJ2-3; TCRdb selects TRBD1, and the lack of DNA leaves this call unchecked. The germline CDR1 and CDR2 sequences are MNHNY and SVGAGI (reference sequence). The CDR3 covers 14 residues. CDR3 residues: CASTRAGDTDTQYF.

The gene calls are TRBV4-1 and TRBJ2-1; the TCRdb D gene call, TRBD2, has no DNA to confirm it. The CDR3 totals 17 residues. Per the germline V gene, CDR1 is MGHRA and CDR2 is YSYEKL. CDR3 region: CASSQAPPSGSRYEQFF.

V is TRBV29-1 and J is TRBJ2-1. CDR1 is SQVTM and CDR2 is ANQGSEA in the germline V gene. This CDR3 has 13 amino acids. The chain's CDR3 is CSVEGGSYNEQFF.

The V call is TRBV29-1, the J call TRBJ1-1. Germline V CDR1 and CDR2: SQVTM, ANQGSEA. The CDR3 covers 11 residues. CDR3 in amino acids: CSVVRNTEAFF.

J is TRBJ2-4 and V is TRBV4-3; there is no DNA to check the TCRdb D call of TRBD1. The germline V gene encodes CDR1 LGHNA and CDR2 YSLEER. CDR3 length: 14 amino acids. This CDR3 reads CASSQGKGRDIQYF.

The CDR3 sequence: CASSESQNYGYTF. The rearrangement joins TRBV10-1 to TRBJ1-2. The CDR3 sequence is 13 residues long. Germline assignment: CDR1 WNHNN and CDR2 SYGVQD (reference sequence).

The J gene is TRBJ1-2, the V gene TRBV29-1. Germline V gene lookup returns CDR1 SQVTM and CDR2 ANQGSEA. The CDR3 covers 12 residues. CDR3 protein: CSVDTGYYGYTF.

The chain couples TRBV6-2 or TRBV6-3 to TRBJ1-2; with no DNA, the TCRdb D assignment of TRBD1 cannot be verified. Per the germline V gene, CDR1 is MNHEY and CDR2 is SVGEGT. This CDR3 contains 12 residues. The CDR3: CASGTGQYGYTF.

This chain uses TRBV25-1 with TRBJ1-2; TCRdb picks TRBD1, but there is no DNA to check that call. The CDR3 contains 12 residues. The V gene's germline CDR1 is MGHDK and CDR2 SYGVNS. The CDR3 reads CASSAGGSGYTF.

This rearrangement joins TRBV20-1 to TRBJ1-5; TCRdb indicates TRBD1, and absent DNA this call remains unverified. Germline assignment: CDR1 DFQATT and CDR2 SNEGSKA (reference sequence). CDR3 length equals 12 residues. CDR3 loop: CSARTGNQPQHF.

J is TRBJ2-2 and V is TRBV29-1; the TCRdb D gene call, TRBD2, has no DNA to confirm it. The CDR3 has 16 amino acids. Looked up from germline, CDR1 is SQVTM and CDR2 is ANQGSEA. The CDR3 loop reads CSVASTSGSIVGELFF.

This chain joins TRBV28 and TRBJ2-5. The CDR3 has 16 amino acids. Germline lookup yields CDR1 MDHEN and CDR2 SYDVKM. The chain's CDR3 is CASSLTLLRGQETQYF. The complete variable domain, with remaining parts taken from reference TRBV28 and TRBJ2-5, reads DVKVTQSSRYLVKRTGEKVFLECVQDMDHENMFWYRQDPGLGLRLIYFSYDVKMKEKGDIPEGYSVSREKKERFSLILESASTNQTSMYLCASSLTLLRGQETQYFGPGTRLLVL.

The chain carries TRBV7-6 and TRBJ2-3; with no DNA, the TCRdb D assignment of TRBD1 cannot be verified. CDR1 and CDR2 (germline): SGHVS, FNYEAQ. The CDR3 loop spans 15 amino acids. CDR3: CASSENQGDTDTQYF.